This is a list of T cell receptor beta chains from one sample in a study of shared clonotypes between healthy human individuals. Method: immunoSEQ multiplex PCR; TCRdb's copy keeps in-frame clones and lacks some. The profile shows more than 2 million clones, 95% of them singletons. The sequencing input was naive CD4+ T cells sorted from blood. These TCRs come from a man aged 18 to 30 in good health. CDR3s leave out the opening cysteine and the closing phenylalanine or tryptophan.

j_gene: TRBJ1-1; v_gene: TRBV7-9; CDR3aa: ASSLATGSDAF
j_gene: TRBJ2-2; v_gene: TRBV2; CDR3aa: ASAWDTYTGELF
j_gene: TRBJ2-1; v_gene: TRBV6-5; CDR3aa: ASTEGIEQF
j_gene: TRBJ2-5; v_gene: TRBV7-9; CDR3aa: ASAYGRDREETQY
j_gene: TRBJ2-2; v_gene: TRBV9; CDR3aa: ASSVTSGLNTGELF
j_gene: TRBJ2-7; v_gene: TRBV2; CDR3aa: ASSEQGPFYEQY
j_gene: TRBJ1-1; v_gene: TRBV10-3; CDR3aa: AITMDPLGVTEAF
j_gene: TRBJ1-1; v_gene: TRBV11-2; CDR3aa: ASSPQLGATEAF
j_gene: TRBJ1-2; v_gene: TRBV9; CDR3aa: ASSPRTGEGNGYT
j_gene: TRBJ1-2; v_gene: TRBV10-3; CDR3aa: AISESVGDGYT
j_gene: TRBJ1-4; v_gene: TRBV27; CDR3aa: ASRPRAGGFPKLF
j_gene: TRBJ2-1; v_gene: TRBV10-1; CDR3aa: ASSESGPHSGGGNEQF
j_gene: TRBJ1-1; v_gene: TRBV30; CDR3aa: AWSKQFEAF
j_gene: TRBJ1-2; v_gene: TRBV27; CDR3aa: ASSLKMNYGYT
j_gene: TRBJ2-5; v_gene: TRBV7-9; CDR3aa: ASSPTGLGETQY
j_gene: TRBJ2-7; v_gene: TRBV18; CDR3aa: ASSPGREPYEQY
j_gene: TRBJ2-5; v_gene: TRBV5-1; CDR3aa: ASSYRDQAETQY
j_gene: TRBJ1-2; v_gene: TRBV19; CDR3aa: ASRPGTGGNYGYT
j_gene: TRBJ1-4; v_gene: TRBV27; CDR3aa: ASRPGATNEKLF
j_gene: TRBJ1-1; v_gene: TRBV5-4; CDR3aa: ASSLDRSMNTEAF
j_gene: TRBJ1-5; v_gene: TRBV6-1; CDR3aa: ASSERNSYSNQPQH
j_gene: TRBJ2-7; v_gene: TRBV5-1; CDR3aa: ASSGLTGSYEQY
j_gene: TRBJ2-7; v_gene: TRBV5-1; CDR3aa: ASSTDRGRYEQY